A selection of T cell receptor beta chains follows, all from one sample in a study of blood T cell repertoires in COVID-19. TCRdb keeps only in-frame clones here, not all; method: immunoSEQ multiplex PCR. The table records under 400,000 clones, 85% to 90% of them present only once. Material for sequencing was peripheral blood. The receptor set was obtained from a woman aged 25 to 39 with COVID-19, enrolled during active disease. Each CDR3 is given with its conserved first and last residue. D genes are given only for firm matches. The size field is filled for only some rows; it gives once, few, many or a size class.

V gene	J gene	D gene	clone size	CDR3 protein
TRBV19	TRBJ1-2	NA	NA	CASSKGRGEKSTNYGYTF
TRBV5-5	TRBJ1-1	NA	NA	CASTARGADTEAFF
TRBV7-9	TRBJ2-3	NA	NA	CASSLGTSTDTQYF
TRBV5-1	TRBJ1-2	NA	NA	CASSPAGQNYGYTF
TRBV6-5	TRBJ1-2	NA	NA	CASIRAVLDNYGYTF
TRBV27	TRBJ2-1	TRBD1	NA	CASSRQGEYNEQFF
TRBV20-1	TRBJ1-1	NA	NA	CSAHRDTEAFF
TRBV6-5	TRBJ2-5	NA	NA	CATGREQETQYF
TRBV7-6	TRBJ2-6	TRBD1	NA	CASSPRGGGQGASGANVLTF
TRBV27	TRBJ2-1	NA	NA	CASSLGGATINEQFF
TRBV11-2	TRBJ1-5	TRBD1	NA	CASSLDALGTGINQPQHF
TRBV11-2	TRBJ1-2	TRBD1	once	CASSEGTGLYGYTF
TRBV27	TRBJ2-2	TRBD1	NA	CASSLQGVTPTGELFF
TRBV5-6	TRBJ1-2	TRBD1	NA	CASSLLTGDYGYTF
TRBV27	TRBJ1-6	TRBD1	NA	CASSLSPGQGFWSSYNSPLHF
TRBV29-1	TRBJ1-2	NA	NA	CSVEDPLTAYGYTF
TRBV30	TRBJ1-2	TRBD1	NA	CAWSQPRQGGSGYTF
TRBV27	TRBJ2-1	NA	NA	CASSFALGQGTFQFF
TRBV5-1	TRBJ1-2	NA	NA	CASSLEPVNYGYTF
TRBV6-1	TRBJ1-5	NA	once	CASSEIQEGQPQHF
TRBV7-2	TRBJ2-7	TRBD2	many	CASSPHSGTSSYEQYF
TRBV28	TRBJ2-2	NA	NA	CASSLYEGANTGELFF
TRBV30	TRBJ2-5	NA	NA	CAWSGGLQETQYF
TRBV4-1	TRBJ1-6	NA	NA	CASSQDVTLIRGSLHF
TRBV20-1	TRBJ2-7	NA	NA	CRAGLYEQYF
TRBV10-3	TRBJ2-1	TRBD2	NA	CAISGTSGPYNEQFF
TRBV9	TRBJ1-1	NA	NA	CASSVGYGSTEAFF
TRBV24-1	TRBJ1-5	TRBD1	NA	CATSDRTGGSGQPQHF
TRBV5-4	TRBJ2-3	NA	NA	CASSLDRTSGADTQYF
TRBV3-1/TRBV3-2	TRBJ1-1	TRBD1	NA	CASSLRTGGENTEAFF
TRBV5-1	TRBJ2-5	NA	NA	CASSLDGGSQETQYF
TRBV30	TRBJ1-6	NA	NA	CAWSPGERNSPLHF
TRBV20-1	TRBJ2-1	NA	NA	CSASLYNEQFF
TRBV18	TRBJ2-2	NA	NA	CASSPFQGTWENTGELFF
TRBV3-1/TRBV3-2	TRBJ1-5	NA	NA	CASSHDTSGGLNHQPQHF